In this sample, the clone carrying this T cell receptor beta chain turned up a few times. Antigen specificity is unknown. Peripheral blood samples of 9 to 10 milliliters were drawn from each donor. This entry is derived from a study of blood T cells in healthy people across ages. Study in general: Template switching picked up about one barcoded beta molecule for each two T cells.

A J-beta primer mix and a sample-barcoded 5' primer were used in a second PCR of about 7 to 12 cycles. A template-switch adaptor containing 12 random nucleotides labeled each cDNA molecule. From the 5' RACE reads, TCRdb called clonotypes with MiXCR, one entry per CDR3 protein. Found here are about 570,000 distinct CDR3 sequences, 25% to 30% of them singletons; the top ten hold about 18%. Study-level results: No one knew whether donors had CMV, which possibly confounded expanded clonotype changes.

The CDR3 has 14 amino acids. The V segment lost 5 bases and the J segment 5 bases; nucleotides outside the gene matches: 9. CDR1 DFQATT and CDR2 SNEGSKA come from the germline V gene (reference sequence). The clonotype comes from a woman between 70 and 85 years old in good health. This rearrangement joins TRBV20-1 to TRBJ1-2; TRBD1 agrees at 9 bases. The sequenced sample consisted of blood. The CDR3 loop reads CSAGTGTGFYGYTF. CDR3 in DNA: TGCAGTGCTGGGACCGGGACAGGGTTTTATGGCTACACCTTC.